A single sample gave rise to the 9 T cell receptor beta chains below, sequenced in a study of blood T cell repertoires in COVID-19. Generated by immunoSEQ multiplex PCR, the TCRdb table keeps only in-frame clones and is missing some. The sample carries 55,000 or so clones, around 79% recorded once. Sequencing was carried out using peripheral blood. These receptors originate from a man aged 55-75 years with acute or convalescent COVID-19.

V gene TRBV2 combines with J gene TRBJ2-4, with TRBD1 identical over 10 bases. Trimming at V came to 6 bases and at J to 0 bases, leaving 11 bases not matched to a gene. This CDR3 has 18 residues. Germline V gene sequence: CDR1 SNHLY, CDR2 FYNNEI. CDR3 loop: CASSQTGGRWSAKNIQYF. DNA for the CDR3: TGTGCCAGCAGCCAGACAGGGGGCCGGTGGTCAGCCAAAAACATTCAGTACTTC.

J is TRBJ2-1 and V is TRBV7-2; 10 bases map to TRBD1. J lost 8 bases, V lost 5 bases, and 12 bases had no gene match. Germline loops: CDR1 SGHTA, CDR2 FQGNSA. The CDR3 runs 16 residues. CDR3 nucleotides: TGTGCCAGCAGCCCAAACCGGGACAGGGGTAGGGATGAGCAGTTCTTC. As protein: CASSPNRDRGRDEQFF.

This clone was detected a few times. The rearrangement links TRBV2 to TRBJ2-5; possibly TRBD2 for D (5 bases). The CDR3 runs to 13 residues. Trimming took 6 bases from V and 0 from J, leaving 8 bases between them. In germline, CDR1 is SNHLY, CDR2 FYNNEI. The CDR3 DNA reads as TGTGCCAGCAGGGACTGGCACCAAGAGACCCAGTACTTC. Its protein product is CASRDWHQETQYF.

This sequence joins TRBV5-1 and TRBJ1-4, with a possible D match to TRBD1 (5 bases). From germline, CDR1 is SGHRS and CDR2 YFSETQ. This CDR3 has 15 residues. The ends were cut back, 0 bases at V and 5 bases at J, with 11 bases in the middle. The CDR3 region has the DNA TGCGCCAGCAGCTTGGAAGCAGGGCCGAATGAAAAACTGTTTTTT. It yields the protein CASSLEAGPNEKLFF.

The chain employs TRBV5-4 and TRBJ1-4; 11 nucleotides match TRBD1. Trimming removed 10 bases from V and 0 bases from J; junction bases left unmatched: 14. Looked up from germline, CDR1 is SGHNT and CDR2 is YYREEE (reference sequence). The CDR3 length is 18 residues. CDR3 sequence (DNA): TGTGCCGTCCGATCCGGGACAGGGGGTCCGGCAACTAATGAAAAACTGTTTTTT. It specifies CAVRSGTGGPATNEKLFF. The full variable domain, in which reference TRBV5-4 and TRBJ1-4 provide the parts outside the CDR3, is ETGVTQSPTHLIKTRGQQVTLRCSSQSGHNTVSWYQQALGQGPQFIFQYYREEENGRGNFPPRFSGLQFPNYSSELNVNALELDDSALYLCAVRSGTGGPATNEKLFFGSGTQLSVL.

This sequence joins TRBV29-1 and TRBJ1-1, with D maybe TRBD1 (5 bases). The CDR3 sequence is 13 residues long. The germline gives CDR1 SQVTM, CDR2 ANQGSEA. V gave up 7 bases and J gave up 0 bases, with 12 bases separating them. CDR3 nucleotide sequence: TGCAGCGGGGGAGGGGTCATGAACACTGAAGCTTTCTTT. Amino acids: CSGGGVMNTEAFF. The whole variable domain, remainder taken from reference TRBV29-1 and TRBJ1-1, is SAVISQKPSRDICQRGTSLTIQCQVDSQVTMMFWYRQQPGQSLTLIATANQGSEATYESGFVIDKFPISRPNLTFSTLTVSNMSPEDSSIYLCSGGGVMNTEAFFGQGTRLTVV.

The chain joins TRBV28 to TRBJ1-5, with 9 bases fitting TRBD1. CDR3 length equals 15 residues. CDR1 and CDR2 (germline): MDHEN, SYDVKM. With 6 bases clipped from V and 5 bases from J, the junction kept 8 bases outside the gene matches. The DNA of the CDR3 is TGTGCCAGCAGCCCCGACAGGGGGACGCATCAGCCCCAGCATTTT. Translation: CASSPDRGTHQPQHF.

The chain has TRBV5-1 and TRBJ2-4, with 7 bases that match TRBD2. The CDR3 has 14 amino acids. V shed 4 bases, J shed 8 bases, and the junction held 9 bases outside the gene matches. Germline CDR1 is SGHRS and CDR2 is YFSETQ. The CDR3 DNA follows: TGCGCCAGCAGCCCCGCCGGGGGGTTGGACATTCAGTACTTC. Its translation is CASSPAGGLDIQYF.

The CDR3 protein is CASSLVGGAADTQYF. The CDR3 DNA reads TGCGCCAGCAGCTTGGTAGGAGGGGCAGCTGATACGCAGTATTTT. The chain carries TRBV5-1 and TRBJ2-3; D might be TRBD2 (6 bases). The germline CDR1 and CDR2 sequences are SGHRS and YFSETQ. This CDR3 has 15 residues. Trimming stripped 0 bases from V and 6 bases from J, with 14 bases between.